A single sample gave rise to the 12 T cell receptor beta chains below, sequenced in a study of Tregs in tolerant kidney transplant recipients. The assay was immunoSEQ multiplex PCR, and TCRdb's table has in-frame clones only and misses some. Among 60,000 to 65,000 clones, 95% to 98% were seen once, and the ten largest hold 0.34%. Sample: Tregs from blood, taken before the transplant. The receptors were gathered from a human donor who received a combined kidney and bone marrow transplant.

CDR3 sequence reads: CASSPASSGRSYEQYF. The DNA of the CDR3 is TGTGCCAGCAGCCCCGCTTCTAGCGGGAGGAGTTACGAGCAGTACTTC. This chain joins TRBV6-6 and TRBJ2-7, with TRBD2 matching over 11 bases. With V trimmed by 6 bases and J by 4 bases, 11 bases remained unmatched. The CDR3 length is 16 residues. Germline V gene data show CDR1 as MNHNY and CDR2 as SVGAGI (reference sequence).

Notes on this clone: The sample carries other DNA sequences with the same CDR3. The V call is TRBV5-1, the J call TRBJ1-5; D ambiguous. Trimming left V 0 bases short and J 4 bases short, with 5 bases between. From germline, CDR1 is SGHRS and CDR2 YFSETQ. The CDR3 is 13 residues long. In DNA form, the CDR3 reads TGCGCCAGCAGCTTGGGGGAGAATCAGCCCCAGCATTTT. Its protein product is CASSLGENQPQHF.

The chain joins TRBV9 to TRBJ2-3; D might be TRBD2 (6 bases). Trimming cost V 0 bases and J 1 base, with 9 bases left between them. Germline loops: CDR1 SGDLS, CDR2 YYNGEE. This CDR3 contains 15 residues. CDR3 sequence reads: CASSVVGTRTDTQYF. The CDR3, as DNA: TGTGCCAGCAGCGTAGTGGGGACTCGCACAGATACGCAGTATTTT.

The genes are TRBV2 and TRBJ2-7, with 7 positions matching TRBD1. This CDR3 has 16 amino acids. Germline assignment: CDR1 SNHLY and CDR2 FYNNEI. The V and J ends lost 6 bases and 2 bases, in that order; junction bases with no gene match: 13. CDR3 nucleotides: TGTGCCAGCAGACACCCGGACAGGTTAACGGCCTACGAGCAGTACTTC. It codes for CASRHPDRLTAYEQYF.

The chain employs TRBV18 and TRBJ2-7; TRBD1 agrees at 8 bases. In germline, CDR1 is KGHSH, CDR2 LQKENI. The CDR3 is 13 residues long. V shed 4 bases, J shed 3 bases, and the junction held 2 bases outside the gene matches. The CDR3 coding sequence is TGTGCCAGCTCACGAGGACAGGGCTACGAGCAGTACTTC. This sequence encodes CASSRGQGYEQYF.

This clone was observed a few times. The V and J genes are TRBV5-1 and TRBJ1-6, with TRBD1 matching over 7 bases. CDR3 length: 17 amino acids. J was trimmed by 4 bases and V by 4 bases; bases with no gene match: 11. Germline CDR1 and CDR2: SGHRS and YFSETQ. In DNA, the CDR3 is TGCGCCAGCAGCCTGACCCTCCTGGACAGGTATAATTCACCCCTCCACTTT. This sequence encodes CASSLTLLDRYNSPLHF. Complete variable domain (other parts from reference TRBV5-1 and TRBJ1-6): KAGVTQTPRYLIKTRGQQVTLSCSPISGHRSVSWYQQTPGQGLQFLFEYFSETQRNKGNFPGRFSGRQFSNSRSEMNVSTLELGDSALYLCASSLTLLDRYNSPLHFGNGTRLTVT.

The chain uses TRBV7-9 and TRBJ2-2, with 8 bases lining up with TRBD2. Per the germline V gene, CDR1 is SEHNR and CDR2 is FQNEAQ (reference sequence). V was clipped by 1 base and J by 3 bases; unmatched bases: 4. This CDR3 is built from 16 residues. CDR3 protein: CASSLGLAGYTGELFF. The CDR3 DNA reads as TGTGCCAGCAGCTTAGGTCTAGCGGGCTACACCGGGGAGCTGTTTTTT.

The chain is built from TRBV18 and TRBJ1-5; no firm D call. Trimming pared 6 bases from V and 5 bases from J, leaving 11 bases between. Germline lookup yields CDR1 KGHSH and CDR2 LQKENI. The CDR3 loop spans 13 amino acids. The CDR3 sequence is CASSLGRDQPQHF. Written as DNA, the CDR3 is TGTGCCAGCTCTCTCGGTCGGGATCAGCCCCAGCATTTT.

The chain recombines TRBV29-1 with TRBJ2-3; 8 bases line up with TRBD2. Germline trimming cut 4 bases from V and 7 bases from J; bases unmatched to any gene: 7. The CDR3 totals 13 residues. Germline CDR1 and CDR2: SQVTM and ANQGSEA. The CDR3 DNA follows: TGCAGCGTTGGACTAGCGAGGGGGAATACGCAGTATTTT. It yields the protein CSVGLARGNTQYF.

The chain has TRBV27 and TRBJ2-7, with TRBD2 matching 7 bases. Germline assignment: CDR1 MNHEY and CDR2 SMNVEV (reference sequence). The J segment lost 2 bases and the V segment lost 3 bases, leaving 7 bases of the junction unmatched. The CDR3 loop spans 15 amino acids. The CDR3 DNA sequence: TGTGCCAGCAGTTTGGTTGGGAGGGTCGCCTACGAGCAGTACTTC. Translating it yields CASSLVGRVAYEQYF.

The V and J genes are TRBV11-3 and TRBJ2-7; 7 positions agree with TRBD1. The V segment lost 1 base and the J segment 3 bases; nucleotides outside the gene matches: 12. This CDR3 contains 17 residues. Germline CDR1 is SGHNT and CDR2 is YENEEA. The CDR3 here is CASSLVFFDRAYYEQYF. As DNA, the CDR3 is TGTGCCAGCAGCTTAGTTTTTTTTGACAGGGCGTACTACGAGCAGTACTTC.

The chain has TRBV6-1 and TRBJ1-1; 10 nucleotides align to TRBD1. The CDR3 covers 14 residues. The V and J ends lost 4 bases and 4 bases, in that order; junction bases with no gene match: 3. Germline lookup yields CDR1 MNHNS and CDR2 SASEGT. CDR3 in amino acids: CASSGQGAGTEAFF. The CDR3 nucleotides are TGTGCCAGCAGTGGACAGGGGGCAGGCACTGAAGCTTTCTTT.